Shown below are 15 T cell receptor beta chains from a single sample sequenced in a study of shared clonotypes between healthy human individuals. Measured with immunoSEQ multiplex PCR; TCRdb has only the in-frame clones, and not every one. The table lists 950,000 to 1,100,000 clones, around 74% of them singletons, with about 1.4% in the top ten. Sequencing input: memory CD4+ T cells sorted from blood. Regarding subset: CD45RA-negative fraction. The receptors here all came from a young man in good health.

This clone was found a few times. The chain recombines TRBV19 with TRBJ1-1; D is undetermined. V was shortened by 4 bases and J by 0 bases, with 9 bases between the two germline ends. This CDR3 spans 14 amino acids. Germline V gene data show CDR1 as LNHDA and CDR2 as SQIVND (reference sequence). The CDR3 DNA reads TGTGCCAGTAGTAATGGGTTCATGAACACTGAAGCTTTCTTT. It specifies CASSNGFMNTEAFF.

The V and J genes are TRBV9 and TRBJ2-4; a possible D gene is TRBD1 (7 bases). The CDR3 has 19 residues. CDR1 SGDLS and CDR2 YYNGEE come from the germline V gene. The V and J ends lost 3 bases and 1 base respectively, with 23 bases between them. Written as DNA, the CDR3 is TGTGCCAGCAGCGACACAGGGGTTCTTGGAGGGCACGCCAAAAACATTCAGTACTTC. Translated: CASSDTGVLGGHAKNIQYF.

J is TRBJ1-3 and V is TRBV6-5; the D is unclear. V lost 7 bases and J 0 bases, leaving 13 bases between the germline ends. The CDR3 is made up of 15 amino acids. Germline-derived CDR1 and CDR2 are MNHEY and SVGAGI. The CDR3 sequence is CASMGSVDSGNTIYF. Here the CDR3 DNA reads TGTGCCAGCATGGGGTCCGTCGACTCTGGAAACACCATATATTTT.

This chain joins TRBV5-1 and TRBJ2-4, with TRBD1 matching over 8 bases. V was pared by 1 base and J by 8 bases, with 8 bases of the junction left unmatched. Germline lookup yields CDR1 SGHRS and CDR2 YFSETQ. The CDR3 loop spans 15 amino acids. The CDR3 nucleotides read TGCGCCAGCAGCTTGATGGGCAGGGGGCCGGACATTCAGTACTTC. Amino acid sequence: CASSLMGRGPDIQYF.

This chain joins TRBV7-8 and TRBJ2-1; 9 bases align to TRBD2. The V and J ends lost 9 bases and 9 bases, in that order; junction bases with no gene match: 24. Germline values: CDR1 SGHVS, CDR2 FQNEAQ. The CDR3 has 18 residues. The CDR3 bases are TGTGCCAGTACCCCACGGGAGGGTAGCGGGAGCCTTCGAGGTGAGCAGTTCTTC. Encoded protein: CASTPREGSGSLRGEQFF.

The V and J genes are TRBV6-6 and TRBJ2-7; D is possibly TRBD2 (7 bases). Germline V gives CDR1 MNHNY, CDR2 SVGAGI (reference sequence). The CDR3 length is 11 residues. Trimming pared 11 bases from V and 0 bases from J, leaving 8 bases between. In DNA form, the CDR3 reads TGTGCCGCGGGGGCCTCCTACGAGCAGTACTTC. Amino acid sequence: CAAGASYEQYF.

This chain uses TRBV19 with TRBJ2-7; TRBD2 matches 9 bases. This CDR3 has 15 residues. The junction had 5 bases not matched to a gene; V was cut back by 5 bases and J by 0 bases. Germline V gene sequence: CDR1 LNHDA, CDR2 SQIVND (reference sequence). CDR3 residues: CASSPSAGGSYEQYF. CDR3 DNA sequence: TGTGCCAGTAGTCCGTCAGCGGGGGGCTCCTACGAGCAGTACTTC.

J is TRBJ1-6 and V is TRBV2; D unresolved. The CDR3 covers 13 residues. In germline, CDR1 is SNHLY, CDR2 FYNNEI. With 6 bases removed from V and 7 bases from J, the gap between germline ends came to 10 bases. CDR3 DNA: TGTGCCAGCAGCCTCAATTTCAATTCACCCCTCCACTTT. Protein: CASSLNFNSPLHF.

The chain carries TRBV11-2 and TRBJ2-7; 7 bases map to TRBD1. The length of the CDR3 is 14 residues. V dropped 6 bases and J dropped 0; count of bases not matched to a gene: 5. Looked up from germline, CDR1 is SGHAT and CDR2 is FQNNGV. Written as DNA, the CDR3 is TGTGCCAGCAGTATGACAGGGAGCTCCTACGAGCAGTACTTC. Amino acid sequence: CASSMTGSSYEQYF.

The chain couples TRBV5-1 to TRBJ1-2; D uncertain. Between the trimmed V and J ends, which lost 0 bases and 7 bases, there was a span of 19 bases. Per germline, CDR1 SGHRS and CDR2 YFSETQ. This CDR3 is built from 16 residues. CDR3 in amino acids: CASSLARNPQPLGYTF. CDR3 bases: TGCGCCAGCAGCTTGGCCCGAAACCCTCAACCCCTTGGCTACACCTTC.

The chain couples TRBV11-2 to TRBJ2-7; TRBD1 agrees at 8 bases. The germline V gene has CDR1 SGHAT and CDR2 FQNNGV. With V trimmed by 1 base and J by 4 bases, 9 bases remained unmatched. This CDR3 comprises 16 residues. CDR3 nucleotide sequence: TGTGCCAGCAGCTTAGCGCGGGCAGGGGGCAGGTACGAGCAGTACTTC. Residues: CASSLARAGGRYEQYF.

V is TRBV4-1 and J is TRBJ2-1; 7 bases match TRBD2. The CDR3 is made up of 18 amino acids. V dropped 0 bases and J dropped 4; count of bases not matched to a gene: 12. Germline V gene data show CDR1 as MGHRA and CDR2 as YSYEKL. The CDR3 is CASSQEIMSGVKYNEQFF. CDR3 in DNA: TGCGCCAGCAGCCAAGAGATTATGAGCGGGGTCAAATACAATGAGCAGTTCTTC.

The rearrangement links TRBV29-1 to TRBJ2-3; TRBD2 agrees at 10 bases. Germline values: CDR1 SQVTM, CDR2 ANQGSEA. J lost 2 bases, V lost 5 bases, and 7 bases had no gene match. The CDR3 is made up of 15 amino acids. CDR3 DNA: TGCAGCGTTCCCGCTAGCGGGGGCCTCACAGATACGCAGTATTTT. Its translation: CSVPASGGLTDTQYF.

The chain links TRBV6-1 to TRBJ2-3; D is unclear. The CDR3 spans 13 residues. Germline-derived CDR1 and CDR2 are MNHNS and SASEGT. The V end lost 1 base, the J end lost 3 bases, and 5 bases lay between the germline ends. Here the CDR3 reads CASSEGWTDTQYF. The DNA of the CDR3 is TGTGCCAGCAGTGAAGGGTGGACAGATACGCAGTATTTT.

The rearrangement joins TRBV19 to TRBJ1-2; tentative D call: TRBD1 (6 bases). This CDR3 spans 12 amino acids. Trimming stripped 7 bases from V and 3 bases from J, with 9 bases between. Per germline, CDR1 LNHDA and CDR2 SQIVND (reference sequence). The CDR3 DNA reads TGTGCCAGTATGAAGGGGGACTATGGCTACACCTTC. Translation: CASMKGDYGYTF.